The 6 T cell receptor beta chains below all came from one sample that was sequenced in a study of T cell changes during pregnancy in multiple sclerosis. The data were produced by immunoSEQ multiplex PCR, yet TCRdb's version contains in-frame clones alone and is incomplete. In the table there are roughly 45,000 clones, almost 90% of which are singletons. This material consisted of peripheral blood, taken in the second trimester of pregnancy. The source of these receptors is a female donor in good health, enrolled as a control in a pregnancy study.

The V call is TRBV6-6, the J call TRBJ2-7; TRBD2 matches 7 bases. CDR1 is MNHNY and CDR2 is SVGAGI in the germline V gene (reference sequence). Trimming removed 0 bases from V and 6 bases from J; junction bases left unmatched: 11. The CDR3 spans 16 residues. The CDR3 DNA follows: TGTGCCAGCAGTTACTCTATAGGGACTACGGGGCCCGAGCAGTACTTC. Its translation: CASSYSIGTTGPEQYF.

This clone has only a few counts. The J gene is TRBJ2-7, the V gene TRBV19; 7 positions agree with TRBD1. Trimming cost V 5 bases and J 5 bases; bases outside gene matches: 9. The CDR3 consists of 14 residues. Per germline, CDR1 LNHDA and CDR2 SQIVND (reference sequence). CDR3 residues: CASSPRPTGNEQYF. CDR3 nucleotide sequence: TGTGCCAGTAGTCCCCGACCGACAGGGAACGAGCAGTACTTC.

This clone has just one count. V is TRBV29-1 and J is TRBJ2-5; D possibly corresponds to TRBD1 (6 bases). The CDR3 has 11 amino acids. The V end was cut by 6 bases, the J end by 5 bases, with 10 bases between. Germline CDR1 and CDR2: SQVTM and ANQGSEA. Here the CDR3 DNA reads TGCAGCGTGGGGCAGGGGGAGACCCAGTACTTC. Encoded protein: CSVGQGETQYF.

A note on this clone: One junction end does not reproduce the germline sequence, and a read error may be involved. The chain has TRBV27 and TRBJ2-3, with 11 bases that match TRBD2. Germline V CDR1 and CDR2: MNHEY, SMNVEV (reference sequence). CDR3 length: 19 residues. DNA of the CDR3: TGTGCCAGCAGAACGATAGAGCTAGCGGGGGGACCGGTCACATATACGCAGTATTTT. Translation gives CASRTIELAGGPVTYTQYF.

CDR3 region: CASMNRGTNEKLFF. For the CDR3, the DNA is TGTGCCAGCATGAATAGGGGGACGAATGAAAAACTGTTTTTT. V and J are TRBV6-4 and TRBJ1-4, with D possibly being TRBD1 (6 bases). The CDR3 is 14 amino acids. Trimming pared 7 bases from V and 5 bases from J, leaving 14 bases between. From germline, CDR1 is MRHNA and CDR2 SNTAGT.

The rearrangement uses TRBV6-4 and TRBJ1-2, with TRBD1 matching 7 bases. V lost 2 bases to trimming and J lost 4 bases; unmatched junction nucleotides: 1. The CDR3 extends over 13 amino acids. Germline V lookup: CDR1 MRHNA, CDR2 SNTAGT. In nucleotides, the CDR3 is TGTGCCAGCAGTGACGGGGACAGCTATGGCTACACCTTC. Its protein product is CASSDGDSYGYTF.